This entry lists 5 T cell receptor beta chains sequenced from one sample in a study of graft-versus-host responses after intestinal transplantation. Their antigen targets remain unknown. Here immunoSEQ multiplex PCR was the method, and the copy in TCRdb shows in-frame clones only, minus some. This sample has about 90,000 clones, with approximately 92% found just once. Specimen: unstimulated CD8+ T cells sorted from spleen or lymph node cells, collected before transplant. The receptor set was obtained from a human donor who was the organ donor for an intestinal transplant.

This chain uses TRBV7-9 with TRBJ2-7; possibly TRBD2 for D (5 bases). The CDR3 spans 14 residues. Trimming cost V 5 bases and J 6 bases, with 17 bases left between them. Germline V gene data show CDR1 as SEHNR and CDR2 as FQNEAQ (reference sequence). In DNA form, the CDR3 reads TGTGCCAGCAGCGGGAGTGGGGAGTGGGGCGAGCAGTACTTC. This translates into CASSGSGEWGEQYF.

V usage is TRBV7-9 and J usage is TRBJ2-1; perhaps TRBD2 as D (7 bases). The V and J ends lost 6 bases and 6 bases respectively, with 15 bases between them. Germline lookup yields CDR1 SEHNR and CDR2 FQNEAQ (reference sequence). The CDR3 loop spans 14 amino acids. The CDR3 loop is CASRGGAVANEQFF. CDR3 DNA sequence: TGTGCCAGCAGAGGGGGGGCGGTAGCCAATGAGCAGTTCTTC.

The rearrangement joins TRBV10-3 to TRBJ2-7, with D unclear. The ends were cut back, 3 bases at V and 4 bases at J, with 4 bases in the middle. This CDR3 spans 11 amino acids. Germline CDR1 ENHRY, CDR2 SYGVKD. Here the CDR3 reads CAISDRYEQYF. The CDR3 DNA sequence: TGTGCCATCAGTGACAGGTACGAGCAGTACTTC.

The chain's CDR3 is CASSRGAGLAGSSYNEQFF. DNA for the CDR3: TGTGCCAGCAGCCGTGGAGCCGGACTAGCGGGAAGCTCCTACAATGAGCAGTTCTTC. The rearrangement links TRBV4-2 to TRBJ2-1; TRBD2 matches at 12 bases. The ends lost 4 bases at V and 0 bases at J; junction bases unmatched: 10. CDR3 length equals 19 residues. Germline V gene lookup returns CDR1 LGHNA and CDR2 YNFKEQ.

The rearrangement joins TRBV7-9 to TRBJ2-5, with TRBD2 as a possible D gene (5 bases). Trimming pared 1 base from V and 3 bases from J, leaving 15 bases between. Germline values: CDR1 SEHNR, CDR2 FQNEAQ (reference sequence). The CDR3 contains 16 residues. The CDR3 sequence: CASSLGFGLGEETQYF. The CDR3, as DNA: TGTGCCAGCAGCTTAGGATTCGGACTCGGAGAAGAGACCCAGTACTTC.